Sequencing of this TCR beta chain was carried out in a study of metastatic and nonmetastatic thyroid tumors. For the study at large: Repertoires were compared across blood and tumor or nodule tissue from malignant and benign thyroid patients.

Per the original methods: Variation in CDR3 across clinicopathological groups served as the basis for constructing a distant-metastasis classifier in papillary thyroid cancer. TCRdb used MiXCR to call clones anew from the PCR reads. These V and J calls derive from TCRdb rather than the authors' analysis. The sample records tens of thousands of clones, about 12% being singletons. This clone was seen at least ten times. No treatment had been given to any patient before thyroid surgery. Germline V gene lookup returns CDR1 MNHEY and CDR2 SMNVEV (reference sequence). V shed 6 bases and J 4 bases; nucleotides not matched to a gene: 9. This CDR3 is built from 15 residues.

This sequence was found in a female donor with papillary thyroid cancer or a benign thyroid nodule (not recorded which). Some clones in this sample may be carry-over from other donors' samples. The J gene is TRBJ2-7, the V gene TRBV27; 10 bases are a match to TRBD2. What was sequenced was blood. The CDR3 here is CASRAGLAERYEQYF. The CDR3 DNA is TGTGCCAGCAGGGCCGGACTAGCGGAGAGATACGAGCAGTACTTC.